The clone carrying this T cell receptor (beta chain) has a single count. The data were taken from a study of technical replicates of blood from a handful of donors. Assay used: immunoSEQ multiplex PCR; TCRdb lists only in-frame clones, some missing. Among some 67,000 clones listed, 98% were seen once. Sequenced: T cells isolated from PBMCs. This clonotype was sampled from a human donor in good health.

CDR3 region: CSVLTGWSADTQYF. For the CDR3, the DNA is TGCAGCGTCCTGACAGGGTGGAGCGCAGATACGCAGTATTTT. This chain joins TRBV29-1 and TRBJ2-3; 7 bases are a match to TRBD1. Germline V lookup: CDR1 SQVTM, CDR2 ANQGSEA. With V trimmed by 6 bases and J by 4 bases, 10 bases remained unmatched. This CDR3 spans 14 amino acids.